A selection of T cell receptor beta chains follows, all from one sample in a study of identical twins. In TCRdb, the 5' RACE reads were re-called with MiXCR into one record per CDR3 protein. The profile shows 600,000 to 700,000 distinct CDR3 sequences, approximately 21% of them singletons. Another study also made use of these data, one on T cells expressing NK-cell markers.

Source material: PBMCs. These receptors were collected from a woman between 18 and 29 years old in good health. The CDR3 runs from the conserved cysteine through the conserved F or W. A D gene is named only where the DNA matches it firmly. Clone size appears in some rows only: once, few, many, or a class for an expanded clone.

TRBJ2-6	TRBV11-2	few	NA	TGTGCCAGCAGCTTATCCGACGGGGCCAACGTCCTGACTTTC	CASSLSDGANVLTF
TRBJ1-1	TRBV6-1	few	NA	TGTGCCAGCAGCCCCCCAGCGAACACTGAAGCTTTCTTT	CASSPPANTEAFF
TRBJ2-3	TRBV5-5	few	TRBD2	TGTGCCAGCAGTATAGGCCCCCGTAGCGGGGGAACAGATACGCAGTATTTT	CASSIGPRSGGTDTQYF
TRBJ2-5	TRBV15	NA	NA	TGTGCCACCAGCAGACAGGGGCCCTCTCAAGAGACCCAGTACTTC	CATSRQGPSQETQYF
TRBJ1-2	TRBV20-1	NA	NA	TGCAGTGCACCCTGGACACTGTCAGTCTATGGCTACACCTTC	CSAPWTLSVYGYTF
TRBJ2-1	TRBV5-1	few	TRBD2	TGCGCCACCAGCTTCGCGGGAGAATCCTACAATGAGCAGTTCTTC	CATSFAGESYNEQFF
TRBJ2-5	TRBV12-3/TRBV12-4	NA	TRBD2	TGTGCCAGCAGTAGGACTAGCGGGGGAACCGGGACCCAGTACTTC	CASSRTSGGTGTQYF
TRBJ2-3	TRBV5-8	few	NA	TGTGCCAGCAGACCGCGACAGAACACAGATACGCAGTATTTT	CASRPRQNTDTQYF
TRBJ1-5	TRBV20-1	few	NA	TGCAGTGTTCTAGAGAGTAGGGGGGTCGGCAATCAGCCCCAGCATTTT	CSVLESRGVGNQPQHF
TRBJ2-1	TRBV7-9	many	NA	TGTGCCAGCAGCGAGACAATTGAGCAGTTCTTC	CASSETIEQFF
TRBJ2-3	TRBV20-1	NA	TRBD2	TGCAGTGCACCCGGGACTAGCGGGCAAGATACGCAGTATTTT	CSAPGTSGQDTQYF
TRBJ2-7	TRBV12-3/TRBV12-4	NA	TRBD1	TGTGCCAGCAGTCGAGACAGGGACGCGCAGTACTTC	CASSRDRDAQYF
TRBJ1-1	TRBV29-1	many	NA	TGCAGCGTGCTGACGGGGATGAACACTGAAGCTTTCTTT	CSVLTGMNTEAFF
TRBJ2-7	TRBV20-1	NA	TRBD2	TGCAGTGCCGCGGGGACTAGCGGCGCCTACGAGCAGTACTTC	CSAAGTSGAYEQYF
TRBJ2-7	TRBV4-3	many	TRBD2	TGCGCCAGCAGCCAAGAAGGCCTAGCGGGAGTCTACGAGCAGTACTTC	CASSQEGLAGVYEQYF
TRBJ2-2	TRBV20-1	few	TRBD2	TGCAGTGCTCACACTAGCGGGAGGACCGGGGAGCTGTTTTTT	CSAHTSGRTGELFF
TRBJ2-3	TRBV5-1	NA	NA	TGCGCCAGCAGCTTGGGTGACAGGATGGGAGATACGCAGTATTTT	CASSLGDRMGDTQYF
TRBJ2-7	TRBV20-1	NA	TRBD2	TGCAGTGCTAGAGATGGGGCTAGCGGGATCCCTGAGCAGTACTTC	CSARDGASGIPEQYF
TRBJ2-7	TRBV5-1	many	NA	TGTGCCAGCAGCTTAGTCCGTGGGTCCTACGAGCAGTACTTC	CASSLVRGSYEQYF
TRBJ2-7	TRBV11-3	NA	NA	TGTGCCAGCACCCCCAGGAGAGAGGGAAGAAGCTCCTACGAGCAGTACTTC	CASTPRREGRSSYEQYF
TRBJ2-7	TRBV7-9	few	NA	TGTGCCAGCAGCGGCTACTCAGCAGGGAAGGAGCAGTACTTC	CASSGYSAGKEQYF
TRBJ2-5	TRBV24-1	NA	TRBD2	TGTGCCACCAGTGATACTCGGACTAGCGGGAGGGGTGAGACCCAGTACTTC	CATSDTRTSGRGETQYF
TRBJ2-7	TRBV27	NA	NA	TGTGCCAGCTCCACTACCAGGGGCTCCTACGAGCAGTACTTC	CASSTTRGSYEQYF
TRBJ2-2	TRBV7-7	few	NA	TGTGCCAGCAGCTTAGCAGGGGCAGGCGGGGAGCTGTTTTTT	CASSLAGAGGELFF
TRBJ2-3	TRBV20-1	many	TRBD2	TGCAGTGCCTTACTAGCGGGGGGCCGGGAGACGCAGTATTTT	CSALLAGGRETQYF
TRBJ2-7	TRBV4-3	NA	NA	TGCGCCAGCAGCCAAGATCTTGCGACTACCAATTACGAGCAGTACTTC	CASSQDLATTNYEQYF
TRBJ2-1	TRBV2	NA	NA	TGTGCCAGCAGGCGACCAGCTATAAGCTCCTACAATGAGCAGTTCTTC	CASRRPAISSYNEQFF
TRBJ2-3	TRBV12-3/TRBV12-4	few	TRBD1	TGTGCCAGCAGTAACAGGGGGGTTACAGATACGCAGTATTTT	CASSNRGVTDTQYF
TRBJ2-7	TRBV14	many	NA	TGTGCCAGCAGCCAAGATCAAGCACGGTACTACGAGCAGTACTTC	CASSQDQARYYEQYF
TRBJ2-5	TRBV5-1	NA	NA	TGCGCCAGCAGCCACGGAAGACCGGACCCCTATGAGACCCAGTACTTC	CASSHGRPDPYETQYF
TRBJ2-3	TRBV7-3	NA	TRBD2	TGTGCCAGCAGCGCAAACAATCGGGGGGTCCCCACAGATACGCAGTATTTT	CASSANNRGVPTDTQYF
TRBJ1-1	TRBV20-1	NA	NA	TGCAGTGCTAGCCTAGGGGGGGTAGGGGCTTTCTTT	CSASLGGVGAFF
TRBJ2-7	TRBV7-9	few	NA	TGTGCCAGCAGCTTCCCCGTGGGGGTAGTGTACGAGCAGTACTTC	CASSFPVGVVYEQYF
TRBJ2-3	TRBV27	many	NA	TGTGCCAGCAGTTCCCTGGCGGATACGCAGTATTTT	CASSSLADTQYF
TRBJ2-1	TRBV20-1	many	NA	TGCAGTGCCACCCTCGGCAATGAGCAGTTCTTC	CSATLGNEQFF
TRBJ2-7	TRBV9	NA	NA	TGTGCCAGCAGCGTAGCCCCGGGACCTCCTCTCGAGCAGTACTTC	CASSVAPGPPLEQYF
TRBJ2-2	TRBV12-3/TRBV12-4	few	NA	TGTGCCAGCAGAGAACAGGGCGCCGGGGAGCTGTTTTTT	CASREQGAGELFF
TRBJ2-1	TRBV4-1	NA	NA	TGCGCCAGCAGCCAAGTAACACAGGGCTACAATGAGCAGTTCTTC	CASSQVTQGYNEQFF
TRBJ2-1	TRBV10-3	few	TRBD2	TGTGCCATCACTGCTAGCGGGAGTGGGGATGAGCAGTTCTTC	CAITASGSGDEQFF
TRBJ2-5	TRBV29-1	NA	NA	TGCAGCGTGGGGGGACTGGGGAGAGGGACCCAGTACTTC	CSVGGLGRGTQYF
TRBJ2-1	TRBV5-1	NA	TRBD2	TGCGCCAGCAGCTTCCCTAGCGGGGGGCACAATGAGCAGTTCTTC	CASSFPSGGHNEQFF
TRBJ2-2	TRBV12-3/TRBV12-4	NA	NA	TGTGCCAGCAGTTGGCCCCAGCACAGGGCGAACACCGGGGAGCTGTTTTTT	CASSWPQHRANTGELFF
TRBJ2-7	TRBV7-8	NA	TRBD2	TGTGCCAGCAGCCTCCGGGAGGGTTCAGGCGAGCAGTACTTC	CASSLREGSGEQYF
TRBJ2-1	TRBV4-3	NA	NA	TGCGCCAGCAGCCAAGAGGGCGGCGGTAAGCAGTTCTTC	CASSQEGGGKQFF
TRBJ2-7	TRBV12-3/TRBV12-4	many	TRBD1	TGTGCCAGCAGTTTCGGGACAGGGGGGCTCGAGCAGTACTTC	CASSFGTGGLEQYF
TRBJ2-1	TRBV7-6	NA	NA	TGTGCCAGCAGCTTAAACGCGGAACCCTACAATGAGCAGTTCTTC	CASSLNAEPYNEQFF
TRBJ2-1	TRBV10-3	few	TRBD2	TGTGCCATCAGTGAGATCGGGCGGGAGCTTATCTACAATGAGCAGTTCTTC	CAISEIGRELIYNEQFF
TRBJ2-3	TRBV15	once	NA	TGTGCCACCAGCAGAGCCGGGAGTGCAGATACGCAGTATTTT	CATSRAGSADTQYF
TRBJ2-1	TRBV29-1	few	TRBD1	TGCAGCGTCGGAAGACTCCCCGGGACAGGGATCAATGAGCAGTTCTTC	CSVGRLPGTGINEQFF
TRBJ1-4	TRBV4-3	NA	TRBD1	TGCGCCAGCTCGGCCGGGACAGGGGATGAAAAACTGTTTTTT	CASSAGTGDEKLFF
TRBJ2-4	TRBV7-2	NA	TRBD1	TGTGCCAGCAGCCCACTGCAGGGGGCAGGCATTCAGTACTTC	CASSPLQGAGIQYF